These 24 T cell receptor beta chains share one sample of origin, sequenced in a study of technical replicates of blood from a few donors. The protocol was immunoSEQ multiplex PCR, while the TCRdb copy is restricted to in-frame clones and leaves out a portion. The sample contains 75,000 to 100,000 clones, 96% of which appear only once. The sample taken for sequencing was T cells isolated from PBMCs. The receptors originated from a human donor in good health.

The CDR3 region has the DNA TGTGCCAGCAGTTTCCGGGACAGGGGGCGTGGAAACACCATATATTTT. Translated: CASSFRDRGRGNTIYF. The gene calls are TRBV28 and TRBJ1-3; 12 bases are a match to TRBD1. The J segment lost 3 bases and the V segment lost 3 bases, leaving 3 bases of the junction unmatched. Germline lookup yields CDR1 MDHEN and CDR2 SYDVKM. The CDR3 totals 16 residues.

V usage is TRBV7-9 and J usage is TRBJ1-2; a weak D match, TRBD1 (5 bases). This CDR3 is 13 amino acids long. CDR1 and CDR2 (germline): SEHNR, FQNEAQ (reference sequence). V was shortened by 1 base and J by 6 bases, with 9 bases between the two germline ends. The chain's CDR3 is CASSLEAGNGYTF. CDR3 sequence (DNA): TGTGCCAGCAGCTTAGAGGCAGGGAATGGCTACACCTTC.

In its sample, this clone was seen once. This CDR3 reads CASSLETAFTGELFF. The DNA of the CDR3 is TGTGCCAGCAGCTTGGAGACAGCTTTCACCGGGGAGCTGTTTTTT. This rearrangement joins TRBV5-4 to TRBJ2-2, with D perhaps TRBD1 (5 bases). The CDR3 loop spans 15 amino acids. V was pared by 0 bases and J by 4 bases, with 10 bases between. Looked up from germline, CDR1 is SGHNT and CDR2 is YYREEE (reference sequence).

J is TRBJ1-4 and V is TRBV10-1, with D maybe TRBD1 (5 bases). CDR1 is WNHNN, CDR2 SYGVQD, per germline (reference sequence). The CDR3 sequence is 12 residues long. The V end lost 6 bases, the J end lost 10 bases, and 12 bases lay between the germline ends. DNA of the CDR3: TGCGCCAGCAGGGACGGAGGGGCAAAACTGTTTTTT. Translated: CASRDGGAKLFF.

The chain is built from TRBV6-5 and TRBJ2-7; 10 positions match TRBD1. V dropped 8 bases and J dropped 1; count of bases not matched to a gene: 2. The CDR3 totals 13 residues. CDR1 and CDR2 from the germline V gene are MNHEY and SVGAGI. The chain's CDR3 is CASGDRGSYEQYF. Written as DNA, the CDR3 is TGTGCCAGCGGGGACAGGGGTTCCTACGAGCAGTACTTC.

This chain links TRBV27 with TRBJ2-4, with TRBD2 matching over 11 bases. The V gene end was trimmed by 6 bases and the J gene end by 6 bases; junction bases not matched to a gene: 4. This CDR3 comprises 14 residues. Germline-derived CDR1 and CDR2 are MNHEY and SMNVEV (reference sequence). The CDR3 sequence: CASSYGLAGNIQYF. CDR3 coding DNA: TGTGCCAGCAGCTATGGACTAGCGGGAAACATTCAGTACTTC.

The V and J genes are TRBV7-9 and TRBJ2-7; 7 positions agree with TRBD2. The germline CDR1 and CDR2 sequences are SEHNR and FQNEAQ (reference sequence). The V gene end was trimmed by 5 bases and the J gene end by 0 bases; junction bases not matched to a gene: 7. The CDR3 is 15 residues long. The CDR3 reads CASSPRGGYSYEQYF. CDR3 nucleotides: TGTGCCAGCAGCCCCCGCGGGGGTTACTCCTACGAGCAGTACTTC.

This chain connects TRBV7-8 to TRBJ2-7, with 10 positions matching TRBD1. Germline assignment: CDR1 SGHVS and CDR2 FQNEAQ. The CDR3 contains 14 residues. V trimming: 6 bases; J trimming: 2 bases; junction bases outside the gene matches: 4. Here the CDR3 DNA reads TGTGCCAGCAGGGGGGACAGGGGCCCCTACGAGCAGTACTTC. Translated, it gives CASRGDRGPYEQYF. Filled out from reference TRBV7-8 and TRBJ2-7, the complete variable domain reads GAGVSQSPRYKVAKRGQDVALRCDPISGHVSLFWYQQALGQGPEFLTYFQNEAQLDKSGLPSDRFFAERPEGSVSTLKIQRTQQEDSAVYLCASRGDRGPYEQYFGPGTRLTVT.

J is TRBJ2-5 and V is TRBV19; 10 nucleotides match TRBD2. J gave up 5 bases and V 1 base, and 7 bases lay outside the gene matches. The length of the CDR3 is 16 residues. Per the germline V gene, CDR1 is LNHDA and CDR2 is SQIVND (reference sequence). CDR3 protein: CASSIVPTSGIETQYF. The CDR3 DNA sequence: TGTGCCAGTAGTATAGTTCCTACTAGCGGGATTGAGACCCAGTACTTC.

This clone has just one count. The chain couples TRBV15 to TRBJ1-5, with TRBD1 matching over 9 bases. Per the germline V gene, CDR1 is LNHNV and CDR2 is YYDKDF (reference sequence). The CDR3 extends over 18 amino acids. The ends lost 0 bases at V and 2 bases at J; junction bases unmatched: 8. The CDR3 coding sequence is TGTGCCACCAGCAGAGAAAACCGGGACAGGGTTGGCAATCAGCCCCAGCATTTT. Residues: CATSRENRDRVGNQPQHF. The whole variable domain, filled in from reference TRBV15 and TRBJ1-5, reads DAMVIQNPRYQVTQFGKPVTLSCSQTLNHNVMYWYQQKSSQAPKLLFHYYDKDFNNEADTPDNFQSRRPNTSFCFLDIRSPGLGDTAMYLCATSRENRDRVGNQPQHFGDGTRLSIL.

The CDR3, as DNA: TGTGCCAGCAGCTCCCAACCTTTGGGACTTCAAGAGCAGTTCTTC. It yields the protein CASSSQPLGLQEQFF. V usage is TRBV7-7 and J usage is TRBJ2-1; possibly TRBD2 for D (6 bases). The length of the CDR3 is 15 residues. Germline CDR1 and CDR2: SSHAT and FNYEAQ (reference sequence). Trimming took 4 bases from V and 10 from J, leaving 20 bases between them.

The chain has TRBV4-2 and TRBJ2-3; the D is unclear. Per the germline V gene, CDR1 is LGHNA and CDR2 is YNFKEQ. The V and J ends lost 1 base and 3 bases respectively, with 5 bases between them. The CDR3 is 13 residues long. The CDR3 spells CASSQVQTDTQYF. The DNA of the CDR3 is TGTGCCAGCAGCCAAGTACAGACAGATACGCAGTATTTT.

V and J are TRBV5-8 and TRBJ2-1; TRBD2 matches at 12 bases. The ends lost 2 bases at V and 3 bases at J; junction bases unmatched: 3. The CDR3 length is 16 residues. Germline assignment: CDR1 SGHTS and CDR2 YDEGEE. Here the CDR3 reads CASSLPGLAGYNEQFF. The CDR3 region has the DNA TGTGCCAGCAGCTTACCGGGACTAGCGGGCTACAATGAGCAGTTCTTC.

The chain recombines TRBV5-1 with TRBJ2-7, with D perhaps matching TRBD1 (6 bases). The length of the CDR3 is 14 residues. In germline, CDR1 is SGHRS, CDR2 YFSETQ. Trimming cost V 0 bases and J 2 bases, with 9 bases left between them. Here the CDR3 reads CASSLAQGTYEQYF. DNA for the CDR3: TGCGCCAGCAGCTTGGCCCAGGGGACCTACGAGCAGTACTTC.

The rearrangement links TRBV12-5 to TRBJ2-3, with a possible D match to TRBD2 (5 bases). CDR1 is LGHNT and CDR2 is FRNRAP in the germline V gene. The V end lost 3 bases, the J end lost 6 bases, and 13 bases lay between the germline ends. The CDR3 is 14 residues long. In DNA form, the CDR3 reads TGTGCTAGTGGTTTTATTACTAGTTCCGATACGCAGTATTTT. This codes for CASGFITSSDTQYF.

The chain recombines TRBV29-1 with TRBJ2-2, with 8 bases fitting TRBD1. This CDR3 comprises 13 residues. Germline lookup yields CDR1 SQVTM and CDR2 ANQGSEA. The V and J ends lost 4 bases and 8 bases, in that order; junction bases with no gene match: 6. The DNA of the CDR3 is TGCAGCGTTGTATATCAGGGGGCTGGGGAGCTGTTTTTT. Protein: CSVVYQGAGELFF.

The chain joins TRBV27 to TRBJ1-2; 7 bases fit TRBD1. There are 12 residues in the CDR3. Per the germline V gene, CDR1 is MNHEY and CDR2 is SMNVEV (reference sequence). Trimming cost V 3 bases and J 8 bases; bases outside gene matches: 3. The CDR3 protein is CASSFLGGGYTF. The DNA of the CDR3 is TGTGCCAGCAGTTTTTTAGGGGGCGGCTACACCTTC.

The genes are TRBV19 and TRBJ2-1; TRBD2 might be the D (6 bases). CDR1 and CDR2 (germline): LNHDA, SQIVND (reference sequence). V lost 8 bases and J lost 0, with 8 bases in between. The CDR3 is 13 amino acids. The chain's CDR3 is CASGGNSYNEQFF. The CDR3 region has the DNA TGTGCCAGTGGGGGGAACTCCTACAATGAGCAGTTCTTC.

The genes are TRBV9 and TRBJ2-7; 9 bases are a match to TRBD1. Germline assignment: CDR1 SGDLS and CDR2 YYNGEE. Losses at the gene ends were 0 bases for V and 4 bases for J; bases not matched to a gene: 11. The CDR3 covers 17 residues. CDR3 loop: CASSVGGADRGTYEQYF. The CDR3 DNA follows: TGTGCCAGCAGCGTAGGCGGGGCGGACAGGGGTACGTACGAGCAGTACTTC.

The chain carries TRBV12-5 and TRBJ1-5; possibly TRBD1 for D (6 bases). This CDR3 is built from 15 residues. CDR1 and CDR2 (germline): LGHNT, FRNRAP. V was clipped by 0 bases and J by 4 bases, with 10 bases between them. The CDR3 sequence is CASGLVNRVNQPQHF. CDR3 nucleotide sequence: TGTGCTAGTGGTTTGGTTAACAGGGTGAATCAGCCCCAGCATTTT.

In nucleotides, the CDR3 is TGTGCCAGCAGTGAACCGGGACAGGTTAGCAATCAGCCCCAGCATTTT. Translation gives CASSEPGQVSNQPQHF. This chain links TRBV6-1 with TRBJ1-5; 8 bases are a match to TRBD1. The CDR3 consists of 16 residues. V lost 2 bases and J lost 0; bases outside the gene matches: 3. Germline CDR1 and CDR2: MNHNS and SASEGT.

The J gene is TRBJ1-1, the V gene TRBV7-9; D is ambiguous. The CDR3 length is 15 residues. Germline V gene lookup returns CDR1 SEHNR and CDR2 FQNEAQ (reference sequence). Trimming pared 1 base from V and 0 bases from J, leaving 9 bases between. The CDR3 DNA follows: TGTGCCAGCAGCTTAGTCGGACTAATGAACACTGAAGCTTTCTTT. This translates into CASSLVGLMNTEAFF.

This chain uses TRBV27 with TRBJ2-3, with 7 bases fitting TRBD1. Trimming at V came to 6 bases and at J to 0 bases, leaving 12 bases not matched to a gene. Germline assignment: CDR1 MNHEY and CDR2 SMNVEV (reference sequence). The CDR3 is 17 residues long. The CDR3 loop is CASSKGPPGQSTDTQYF. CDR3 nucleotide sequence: TGTGCCAGCAGCAAAGGACCGCCGGGACAGAGCACAGATACGCAGTATTTT.

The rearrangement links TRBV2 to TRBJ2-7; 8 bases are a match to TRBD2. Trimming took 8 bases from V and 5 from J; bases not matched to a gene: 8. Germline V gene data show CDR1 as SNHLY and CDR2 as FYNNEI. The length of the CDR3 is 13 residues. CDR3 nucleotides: TGTGCCAGCGGGCGGGAGGCAATCGACGAGCAGTACTTC. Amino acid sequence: CASGREAIDEQYF.